This TCR beta chain was sequenced for a study of CD8 T cells in Susac syndrome. RNA was extracted with the RNeasy kit, and a quantity of 0.5 to 1 ug was reverse transcribed using random hexamers. A multiplex approach, immunoSEQ multiplex PCR, amplified TCR beta CDR3 across 54 Vbeta and 13 Jbeta. MiXCR, applied by TCRdb to the immunoSEQ multiplex PCR reads, yields one record per CDR3 protein. The sample includes roughly 130,000 distinct CDR3 sequences, roughly 95% of them seen just once. The authors sequenced TCR beta from blood CD8+ and CD4+ T cells. Trimming shortened V by 7 bases and J by 0 bases, and 13 bases separated the two germline ends. Germline loops: CDR1 SGHDN, CDR2 FVKESK. The CDR3 consists of 15 residues.

Sequenced material: CD4+ T cells from PBMCs. The receptor's source is a human donor with multiple sclerosis. The gene calls are TRBV14 and TRBJ2-1, with D unclear. The CDR3 protein is CASTLGKTSYNEQFF. CDR3 sequence (DNA): TGTGCCAGCACCCTCGGAAAGACCTCCTACAATGAGCAGTTCTTC.